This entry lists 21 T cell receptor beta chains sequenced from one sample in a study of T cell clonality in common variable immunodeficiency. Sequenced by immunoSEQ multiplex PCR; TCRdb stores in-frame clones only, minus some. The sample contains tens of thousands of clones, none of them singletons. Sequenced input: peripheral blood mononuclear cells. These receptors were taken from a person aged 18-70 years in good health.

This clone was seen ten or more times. The CDR3 region is CASEGSAVEAFF. The sequenced part of the CDR3 DNA is TGTGCCAGCGAAGGGTCCGCAGTGGAA. The V and J genes are TRBV2 and TRBJ1-1; D is unresolved. The read ends 3 residues early relative to the CDR3; the germline J gene fills the gap. CDR1 and CDR2 (germline): SNHLY, FYNNEI. The CDR3 is made up of 12 amino acids.

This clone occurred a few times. The CDR3 protein is CASSLVGTGSHDYTF. The part of the CDR3 DNA that was read is TGTGCCAGCAGCTTAGTGGGGACAGGGTCCCACGAC. The chain couples TRBV7-9 to TRBJ1-2, with 9 bases lining up with TRBD1. With the read ending 3 residues before the CDR3 end, the germline J gene is used to fill in that end. Per germline, CDR1 SEHNR and CDR2 FQNEAQ (reference sequence). The CDR3 has 15 residues.

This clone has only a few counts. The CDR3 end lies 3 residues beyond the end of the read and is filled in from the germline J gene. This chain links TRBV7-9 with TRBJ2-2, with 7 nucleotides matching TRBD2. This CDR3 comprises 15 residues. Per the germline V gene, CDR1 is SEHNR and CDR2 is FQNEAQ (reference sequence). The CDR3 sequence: CASSPPGGGNEKLFF. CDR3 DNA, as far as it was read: TGTGCCAGCAGCCCCCCTGGGGGGGGTAATGAAAAG.

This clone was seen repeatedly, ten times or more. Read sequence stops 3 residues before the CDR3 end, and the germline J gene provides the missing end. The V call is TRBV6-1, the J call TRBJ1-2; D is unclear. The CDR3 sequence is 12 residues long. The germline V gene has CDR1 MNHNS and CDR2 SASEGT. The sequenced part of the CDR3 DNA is TGTGCCAGCAGTGAACTGGCCCACGGC. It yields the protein CASSELAHG. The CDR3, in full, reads CASSELAHGYTF.

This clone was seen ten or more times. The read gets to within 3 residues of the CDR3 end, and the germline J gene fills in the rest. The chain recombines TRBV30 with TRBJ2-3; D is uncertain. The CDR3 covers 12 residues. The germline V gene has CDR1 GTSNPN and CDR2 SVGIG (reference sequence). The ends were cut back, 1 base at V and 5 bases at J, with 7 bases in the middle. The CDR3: CAWSALGDTQYF. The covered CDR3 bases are TGTGCCTGGAGTGCTCTAGGAGATACG.

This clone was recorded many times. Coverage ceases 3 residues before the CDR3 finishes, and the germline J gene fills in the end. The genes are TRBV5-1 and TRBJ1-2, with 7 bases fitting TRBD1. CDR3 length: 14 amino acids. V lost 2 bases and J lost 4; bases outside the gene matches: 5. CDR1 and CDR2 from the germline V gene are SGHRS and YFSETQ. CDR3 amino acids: CASSFTGAPYGYTF. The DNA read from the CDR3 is TGCGCCAGCAGCTTTACAGGGGCCCCCTATGGC.

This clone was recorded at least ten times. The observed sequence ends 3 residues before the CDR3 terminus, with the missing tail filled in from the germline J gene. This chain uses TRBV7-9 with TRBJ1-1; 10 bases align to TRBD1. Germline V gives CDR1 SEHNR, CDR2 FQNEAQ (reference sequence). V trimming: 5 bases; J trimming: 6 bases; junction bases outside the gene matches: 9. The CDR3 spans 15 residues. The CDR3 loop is CASSPRQGANAEAFF. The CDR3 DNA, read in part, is TGTGCCAGCAGCCCCAGACAGGGGGCTAACGCTGAA.

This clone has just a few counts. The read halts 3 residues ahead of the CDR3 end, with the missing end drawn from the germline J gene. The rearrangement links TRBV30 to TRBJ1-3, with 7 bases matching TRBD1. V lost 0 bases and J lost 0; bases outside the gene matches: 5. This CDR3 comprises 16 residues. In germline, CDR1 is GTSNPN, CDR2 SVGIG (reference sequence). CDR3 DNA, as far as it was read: TGTGCCTGGAGTGTAACAGGGGCGAGCTCTGGAAACACC. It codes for CAWSVTGASSGNT. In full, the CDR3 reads CAWSVTGASSGNTIYF. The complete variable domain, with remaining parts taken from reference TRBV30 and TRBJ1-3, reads SQTIHQWPATLVQPVGSPLSLECTVEGTSNPNLYWYRQAAGRGLQLLFYSVGIGQISSEVPQNLSASRPQDRQFILSSKKLLLSDSGFYLCAWSVTGASSGNTIYFGEGSWLTVV.

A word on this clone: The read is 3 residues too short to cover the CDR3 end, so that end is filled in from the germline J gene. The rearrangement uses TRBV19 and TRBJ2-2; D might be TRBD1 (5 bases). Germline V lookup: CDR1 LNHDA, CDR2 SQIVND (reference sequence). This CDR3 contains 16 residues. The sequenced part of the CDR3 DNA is TGTGCCAGTAGTTTCCGACACGGCTCTGGGGCCAACGTG. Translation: CASSFRHGSGANV. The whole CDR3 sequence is CASSFRHGSGANVLFF.

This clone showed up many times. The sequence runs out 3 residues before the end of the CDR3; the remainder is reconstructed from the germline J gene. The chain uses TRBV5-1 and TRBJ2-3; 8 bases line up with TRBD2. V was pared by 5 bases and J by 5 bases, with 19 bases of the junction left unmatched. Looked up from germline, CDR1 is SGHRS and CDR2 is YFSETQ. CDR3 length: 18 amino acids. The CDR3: CASSLQVGGASGRDTQYF. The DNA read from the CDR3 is TGCGCCAGCAGTCTGCAGGTCGGGGGGGCCTCCGGAAGAGATACG.

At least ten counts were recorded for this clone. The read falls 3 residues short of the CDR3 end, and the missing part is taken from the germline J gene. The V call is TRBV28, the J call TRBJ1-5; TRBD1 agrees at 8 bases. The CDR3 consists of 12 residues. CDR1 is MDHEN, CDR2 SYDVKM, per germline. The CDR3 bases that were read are TGTGCCAGCAGCTCAGGGGGCATACCC. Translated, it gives CASSSGGIP. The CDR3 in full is CASSSGGIPQHF.

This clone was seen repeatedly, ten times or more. The CDR3 loop reads CASSLAHGAYGYTF. Partial CDR3 DNA: TGTGCCAGCAGCTTGGCCCATGGGGCGTATGGC. The V gene is TRBV5-5, the J gene TRBJ1-2, with a weak D call TRBD1 (5 bases). The CDR3 end is not reached by the read, which stops 3 residues before it; the germline J gene fills it in. The CDR3 is made up of 14 amino acids. Germline CDR1 is SGHKS and CDR2 is YYEKEE (reference sequence). V lost 0 bases, J lost 5 bases, and 11 bases lay in between.

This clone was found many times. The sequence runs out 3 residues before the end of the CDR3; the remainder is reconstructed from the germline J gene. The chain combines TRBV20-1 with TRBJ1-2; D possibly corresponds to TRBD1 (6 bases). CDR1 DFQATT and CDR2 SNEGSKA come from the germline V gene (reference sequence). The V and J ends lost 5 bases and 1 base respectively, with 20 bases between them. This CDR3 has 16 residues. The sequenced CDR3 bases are TGCAGTGCTCGGACCCCTCGGGGGGGCGTTAACTATGGC. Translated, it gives CSARTPRGGVNYG. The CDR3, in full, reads CSARTPRGGVNYGYTF.

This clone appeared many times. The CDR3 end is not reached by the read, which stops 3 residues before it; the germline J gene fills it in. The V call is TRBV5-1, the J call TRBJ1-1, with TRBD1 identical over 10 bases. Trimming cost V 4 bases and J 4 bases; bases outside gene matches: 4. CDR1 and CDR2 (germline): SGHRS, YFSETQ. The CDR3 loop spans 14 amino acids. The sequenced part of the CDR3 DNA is TGCGCCAGCAGCCGTGACAGGGGGCTCACTGAA. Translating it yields CASSRDRGLTE. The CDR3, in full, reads CASSRDRGLTEAFF.

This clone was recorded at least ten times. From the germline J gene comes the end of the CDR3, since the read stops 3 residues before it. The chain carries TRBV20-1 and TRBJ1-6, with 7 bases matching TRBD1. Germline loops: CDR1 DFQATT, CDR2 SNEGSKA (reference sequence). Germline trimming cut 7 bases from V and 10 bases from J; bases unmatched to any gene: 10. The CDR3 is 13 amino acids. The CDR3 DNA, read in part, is TGCAGTGTAGTCCGGGACAGCCAATCACCC. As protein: CSVVRDSQSP. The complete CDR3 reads CSVVRDSQSPLHF.

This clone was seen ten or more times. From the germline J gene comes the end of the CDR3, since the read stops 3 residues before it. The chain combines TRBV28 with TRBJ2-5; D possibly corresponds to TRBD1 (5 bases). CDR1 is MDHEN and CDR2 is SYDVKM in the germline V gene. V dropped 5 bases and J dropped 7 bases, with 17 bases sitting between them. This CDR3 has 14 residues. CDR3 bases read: TGTGCCAGCAGTCCTGGACACCAACCGGGGACC. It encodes CASSPGHQPGT. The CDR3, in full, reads CASSPGHQPGTQYF.

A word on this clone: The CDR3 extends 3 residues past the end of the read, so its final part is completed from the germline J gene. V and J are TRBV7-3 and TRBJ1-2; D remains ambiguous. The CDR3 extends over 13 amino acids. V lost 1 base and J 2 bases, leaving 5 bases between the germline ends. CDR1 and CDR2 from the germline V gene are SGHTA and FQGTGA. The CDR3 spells CASSLSRNYGYTF. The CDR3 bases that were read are TGTGCCAGCAGCTTAAGCAGGAACTATGGC.

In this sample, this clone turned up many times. The DNA read from the CDR3 is TGTGCCATCAGTGAGTCCCCGACTAGCGGGAGTTTCTCCTACAATGAG. It codes for CAISESPTSGSFSYNE. The whole CDR3 region reads CAISESPTSGSFSYNEQFF. The chain uses TRBV10-3 and TRBJ2-1, with 12 bases fitting TRBD2. Coverage ceases 3 residues before the CDR3 finishes, and the germline J gene fills in the end. CDR3 length: 19 residues. Germline CDR1 is ENHRY and CDR2 is SYGVKD. The junction had 6 bases not matched to a gene; V was cut back by 0 bases and J by 0 bases.

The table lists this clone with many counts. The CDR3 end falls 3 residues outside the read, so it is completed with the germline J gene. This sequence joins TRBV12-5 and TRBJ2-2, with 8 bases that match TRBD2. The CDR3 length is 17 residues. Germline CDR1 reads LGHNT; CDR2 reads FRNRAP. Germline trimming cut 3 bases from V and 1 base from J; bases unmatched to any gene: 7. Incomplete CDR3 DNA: TGTGCTAGTGGTTTCAGTCTGCGGGAGGAGAACACCGGGGAG. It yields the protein CASGFSLREENTGE. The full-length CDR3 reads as CASGFSLREENTGELFF. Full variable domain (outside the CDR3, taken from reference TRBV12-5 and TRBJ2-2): DARVTQTPRHKVTEMGQEVTMRCQPILGHNTVFWYRQTMMQGLELLAYFRNRAPLDDSGMPKDRFSAEMPDATLATLKIQPSEPRDSAVYFCASGFSLREENTGELFFGEGSRLTVL.

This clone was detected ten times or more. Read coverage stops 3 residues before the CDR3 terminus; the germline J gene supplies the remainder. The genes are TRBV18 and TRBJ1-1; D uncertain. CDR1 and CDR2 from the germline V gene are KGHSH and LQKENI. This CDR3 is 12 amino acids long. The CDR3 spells CASSPVEGDAFF. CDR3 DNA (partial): TGTGCCAGCTCACCGGTCGAGGGTGAC.

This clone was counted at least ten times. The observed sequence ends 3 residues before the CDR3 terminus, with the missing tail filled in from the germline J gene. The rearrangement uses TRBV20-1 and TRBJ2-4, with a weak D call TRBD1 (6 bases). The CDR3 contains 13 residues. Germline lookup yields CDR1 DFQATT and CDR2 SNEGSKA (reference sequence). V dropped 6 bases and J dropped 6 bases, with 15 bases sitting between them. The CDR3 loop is CSATRTAGNIQYF. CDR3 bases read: TGCAGTGCCACCCGGACAGCTGGAAACATT.